This section outlines one T cell receptor (beta chain) sequence together with its context. Its specificity is unknown. The record originates from a study of response to subunit inactivated influenza vaccine. CDR1 is SGHVS, CDR2 FQNEAQ, per germline. Trimming pared 4 bases from V and 5 bases from J, leaving 12 bases between. This CDR3 has 14 residues. Study-level points and caveats: Seasonal influenza vaccination, on each occasion, was suggested by the authors to recruit few new T cells.

TCRdb itself ran the RT-PCR reads through MiXCR, one entry per CDR3 protein. Of about 520,000 distinct CDR3 sequences listed, less than 30% are singletons. The chain recombines TRBV7-8 with TRBJ2-1; D unresolved. The sequence was obtained from a man in his fifties who received an inactivated influenza vaccine. Source: CD4+ T cells sorted from PBMCs, taken roughly 5 days after vaccination. As DNA, the CDR3 is TGTGCCAGCAGCTCCTACTCGGTCGACAATGAGCAGTTCTTC. Amino acids: CASSSYSVDNEQFF.